The 19 T cell receptor beta chains in this list originate from one sample, sequenced in a study of blood T cell repertoires in COVID-19. Libraries were prepared by immunoSEQ multiplex PCR; TCRdb keeps only in-frame clonotypes and omits some of them. The data show about 280,000 clones, roughly 90% seen once. The sample taken for sequencing was peripheral blood. All receptors derive from a woman under 40 with COVID-19, enrolled during active disease.

CDR3: CASSSWTSTSDEQFF. Written as DNA, the CDR3 is TGTGCCAGCAGCTCGTGGACTAGTACAAGCGATGAGCAGTTCTTC. The chain is built from TRBV7-9 and TRBJ2-1; 7 bases are shared with TRBD2. The CDR3 has 15 amino acids. Unmatched junction bases numbered 11, after V lost 4 bases and J lost 8 bases. Germline V gives CDR1 SEHNR, CDR2 FQNEAQ (reference sequence).

This clone was observed a single time. The gene calls are TRBV6-1 and TRBJ2-5, with TRBD2 matching 11 bases. The ends lost 1 base at V and 5 bases at J; junction bases unmatched: 3. CDR1 and CDR2 (germline): MNHNS, SASEGT. The CDR3 loop spans 15 amino acids. The CDR3 coding sequence is TGTGCCAGCAGTGAAGGAGGGACTAGCGGCGAGACCCAGTACTTC. It translates to CASSEGGTSGETQYF.

The chain recombines TRBV5-5 with TRBJ2-7; TRBD1 matches at 8 bases. V was clipped by 0 bases and J by 4 bases; unmatched bases: 15. This CDR3 region has 18 residues. Germline loops: CDR1 SGHKS, CDR2 YYEKEE (reference sequence). The CDR3 protein is CASSLAVGPATGGYEQYF. CDR3 coding DNA: TGTGCCAGCAGCTTGGCCGTAGGACCGGCCACAGGGGGATACGAGCAGTACTTC.

This chain uses TRBV7-2 with TRBJ1-2; D is perhaps TRBD1 (5 bases). Trimming shortened V by 1 base and J by 6 bases, and 21 bases separated the two germline ends. Germline CDR1 reads SGHTA; CDR2 reads FQGNSA. The CDR3 has 17 amino acids. The CDR3 DNA follows: TGTGCCAGCAGCTTAGACCCCCGGCAGGGAAGGGAAAATGGCTACACCTTC. It encodes CASSLDPRQGRENGYTF.

This rearrangement joins TRBV11-2 to TRBJ1-2; 11 bases match TRBD1. J gave up 7 bases and V 3 bases, and 7 bases lay outside the gene matches. The germline gives CDR1 SGHAT, CDR2 FQNNGV. The CDR3 contains 15 residues. The CDR3 reads CASSFVGQGDLGYTF. The CDR3 DNA is TGTGCCAGCAGCTTTGTGGGACAGGGGGATCTTGGCTACACCTTC.

This rearrangement joins TRBV27 to TRBJ1-1, with D tentatively TRBD1 (5 bases). Germline loops: CDR1 MNHEY, CDR2 SMNVEV (reference sequence). This CDR3 spans 15 amino acids. Trimming removed 4 bases at V and 9 bases at J, with 21 bases between. As DNA, the CDR3 is TGTGCCAGCAGTTCGAACCCGGGACTCCAAACCCAAGCTTTCTTT. Protein sequence: CASSSNPGLQTQAFF.

The chain recombines TRBV2 with TRBJ1-2; the match to TRBD1 covers 7 bases. Germline assignment: CDR1 SNHLY and CDR2 FYNNEI. Trimming removed 3 bases from V and 2 bases from J; junction bases left unmatched: 6. There are 15 residues in the CDR3. The CDR3 sequence: CASSDRAGGNYGYTF. In nucleotides, the CDR3 is TGTGCCAGCAGTGATAGGGCAGGGGGGAACTATGGCTACACCTTC.

The chain carries TRBV19 and TRBJ1-2; 7 bases map to TRBD1. In germline, CDR1 is LNHDA, CDR2 SQIVND (reference sequence). J lost 0 bases, V lost 5 bases, and 9 bases had no gene match. This CDR3 is built from 16 residues. CDR3 sequence: CASSALGTDANYGYTF. For the CDR3, the DNA is TGTGCCAGTAGTGCCCTGGGGACAGACGCTAACTATGGCTACACCTTC.

The V and J genes are TRBV4-1 and TRBJ1-4; possible D gene TRBD1, 6 bases. With 4 bases removed from V and 17 bases from J, the gap between germline ends came to 20 bases. This CDR3 has 13 amino acids. Germline lookup yields CDR1 MGHRA and CDR2 YSYEKL. CDR3 DNA sequence: TGCGCCAGCAGCCGCTCCTCCGGACAGCCCGGTTTTTTT. Its translation is CASSRSSGQPGFF.

This clone was seen a single time. This chain joins TRBV3-1 (or the pseudogene TRBV3-2) and TRBJ1-1; D is possibly TRBD1 (6 bases). V shed 3 bases and J shed 0 bases, with 11 bases lying between them. This CDR3 comprises 15 residues. Germline V gene sequence: CDR1 LGHDT, CDR2 YNNKEL (reference sequence). The CDR3 nucleotides are TGTGCCAGCAGCCACGCAGGGGTTGTGAACACTGAAGCTTTCTTT. This sequence encodes CASSHAGVVNTEAFF.

This chain joins TRBV3-1 (or the pseudogene TRBV3-2) and TRBJ2-2, with a possible D match to TRBD2 (6 bases). Germline V lookup: CDR1 LGHDT, CDR2 YNNKEL (reference sequence). Trimming cost V 3 bases and J 5 bases, with 10 bases left between them. The CDR3 covers 14 residues. CDR3 loop: CASSQGGYTGELFF. DNA of the CDR3: TGTGCCAGCAGCCAGGGGGGTTATACCGGGGAGCTGTTTTTT.

The rearrangement uses TRBV27 and TRBJ2-2; 8 nucleotides align to TRBD2. This CDR3 contains 18 residues. The germline gives CDR1 MNHEY, CDR2 SMNVEV (reference sequence). V lost 5 bases and J lost 0; bases outside the gene matches: 11. CDR3 region: CASSLLGVSGTNTGELFF. CDR3 coding DNA: TGTGCCAGCAGTCTTCTCGGCGTTAGCGGGACGAACACCGGGGAGCTGTTTTTT.

V and J are TRBV11-2 and TRBJ2-7; the D gene is possibly TRBD2 (5 bases). Germline CDR1 is SGHAT and CDR2 is FQNNGV. Between the trimmed V and J ends, which lost 4 bases and 4 bases, there was a span of 26 bases. This CDR3 is 18 amino acids long. CDR3 bases: TGTGCCAGCAGCTCGTACGGACGAATCGGAAATCGGGGATACGAGCAGTACTTC. Translating gives CASSSYGRIGNRGYEQYF.

The chain links TRBV2 to TRBJ2-5; 7 bases agree with TRBD1. Losses at the gene ends were 5 bases for V and 10 bases for J; bases not matched to a gene: 7. This CDR3 is built from 12 residues. Germline loops: CDR1 SNHLY, CDR2 FYNNEI. The CDR3 sequence: CASSRQGDSQYF. As DNA, the CDR3 is TGTGCCAGCAGTAGACAGGGCGATAGCCAGTACTTC.

The CDR3 loop is CASSETTALYGYTF. As DNA, the CDR3 is TGTGCCAGCAGCGAGACGACAGCACTCTATGGCTACACCTTC. The chain employs TRBV6-5 and TRBJ1-2; maybe TRBD1 (5 bases). The CDR3 covers 14 residues. CDR1 and CDR2 from the germline V gene are MNHEY and SVGAGI. Trimming pared 6 bases from V and 4 bases from J, leaving 15 bases between.

The CDR3 protein is CASSHLGGYEQYF. CDR3 sequence (DNA): TGCGCCAGCAGCCATCTCGGCGGCTACGAGCAGTACTTC. This chain connects TRBV4-1 to TRBJ2-7; D not resolved. V lost 3 bases to trimming and J lost 3 bases, with 9 bases between them. The CDR3 sequence is 13 residues long. Germline values: CDR1 MGHRA, CDR2 YSYEKL.

V usage is TRBV6-2 or TRBV6-3 and J usage is TRBJ2-7; 8 positions agree with TRBD1. V gave up 4 bases and J gave up 6 bases; unmatched junction bases: 5. Germline assignment: CDR1 MNHEY and CDR2 SVGEGT. There are 13 residues in the CDR3. The CDR3 DNA is TGTGCCAGCAGTTTCTGGACAGGGTCCGAGCAGTACTTC. Amino acids: CASSFWTGSEQYF.

The chain joins TRBV12-3 or TRBV12-4 to TRBJ2-7, with unresolved D. V shed 2 bases and J shed 0 bases, with 5 bases lying between them. This CDR3 comprises 13 residues. The CDR3 DNA is TGTGCCAGCAGTTTATCCAGCTCCTACGAGCAGTACTTC. It yields the protein CASSLSSSYEQYF.

This chain links TRBV9 with TRBJ1-2, with 7 nucleotides matching TRBD1. J gave up 8 bases and V 3 bases, and 16 bases lay outside the gene matches. Looked up from germline, CDR1 is SGDLS and CDR2 is YYNGEE. This CDR3 spans 16 amino acids. The CDR3 loop is CASSAPKGAPLGGYTF. CDR3 nucleotide sequence: TGTGCCAGCAGCGCCCCCAAGGGGGCCCCGCTCGGGGGCTACACCTTC.